This TCR beta chain was obtained from a study of T-cell memory formation after mild COVID-19. This clonotype showed up just a few times. The junction and the germline gene differ at one end; a read error may be behind it. The authors produced TCR alpha and TCR beta cDNA libraries with sample barcodes and UMIs by 5'RACE using constant-segment primers. TCRdb independently ran MiXCR on the 5' RACE reads; one entry per CDR3 protein. Found here are hundreds of thousands of distinct CDR3 sequences, 8.2% of them singletons; the top ten hold approximately 23%. Sequencing input: PBMCs or a T cell subset sorted from them (not recorded which). The TCR originated in a man in his late teens or twenties who had mild COVID-19 (a few samples of this study predate the infection). Cell type and time point are not known.

The CDR3 protein is CASSLSGRGGYNEQFF. Here the CDR3 DNA reads TGTGCTAGCAGCCTCTCGGGGCGGGGGGGCTACAATGAGCAGTTCTTC. V usage is TRBV7-7 and J usage is TRBJ2-1, with TRBD2 identical over 9 bases. The CDR3 is 16 amino acids. Germline lookup yields CDR1 SSHAT and CDR2 FNYEAQ (reference sequence).